This TCR beta chain is from a study of CD8 T cells in Susac syndrome. Reverse transcription of roughly 0.45 to 1 ug RNA used random hexamers. The method of amplification for TCR beta CDR3 was immunoSEQ multiplex PCR, covering 54 Vbeta and 13 Jbeta. One entry per CDR3 protein results from TCRdb running MiXCR on the immunoSEQ multiplex PCR reads. The sample holds about 140,000 distinct CDR3 sequences, 85% to 95% seen once. Between the trimmed V and J ends, which lost 5 bases and 2 bases, there was a span of 17 bases. Germline CDR1 DFQATT, CDR2 SNEGSKA (reference sequence). The CDR3 is 15 residues long. The study, taken as a whole, reports: The CD4+ T cell repertoires of Susac syndrome were found to show no clonal expansion.

Notes on this clonotype: The antigen remains undetermined.

The source material was CD4+ T cells from PBMCs. The receptor comes from a human donor with Susac syndrome. V usage is TRBV20-1 and J usage is TRBJ2-3; D tentatively fits TRBD1 or TRBD2 (5 bases each). The CDR3 spells CSAQIPGRTTDTQYF. CDR3 bases: TGCAGTGCTCAAATACCGGGACGGACCACAGATACGCAGTATTTT.